The 5 T cell receptor beta chains listed next were all sequenced from one sample in a study of T cell responses to AZD1222 COVID-19 vaccine. Profiling relied on immunoSEQ multiplex PCR, and the TCRdb table lists in-frame clones only, not all of them. Of roughly 160,000 clones listed, around 87% are singletons. Sequenced material: peripheral blood, taken 28 days after the second AZD1222 dose. These receptors all come from an adult who received the AZD1222 COVID-19 vaccine.

This rearrangement joins TRBV3-1 (or the pseudogene TRBV3-2) to TRBJ1-2; 12 nucleotides line up with TRBD1. The CDR3 extends over 15 amino acids. Germline CDR1 LGHDT, CDR2 YNNKEL (reference sequence). V trimming: 8 bases; J trimming: 7 bases; junction bases outside the gene matches: 11. The chain's CDR3 is CASARGDRGLFGYTF. DNA of the CDR3: TGTGCCAGCGCGAGGGGGGACAGGGGGCTCTTTGGCTACACCTTC.

CDR3 bases: TGTGCCATCAGCCAGGGCGGCTCGGACACTGAAGCTTTCTTT. Translating it yields CAISQGGSDTEAFF. V gene TRBV10-3 combines with J gene TRBJ1-1, with D possibly being TRBD1 (5 bases). This CDR3 is built from 14 residues. V lost 6 bases and J lost 3, with 14 bases in between. CDR1 and CDR2 from the germline V gene are ENHRY and SYGVKD.

CDR3 bases: TGTGCCAGCAGGTTTTCCGGGACAGCGTATGGCTACACCTTC. Its protein is CASRFSGTAYGYTF. The chain carries TRBV7-2 and TRBJ1-2; 7 bases are a match to TRBD1. CDR1 and CDR2 (germline): SGHTA, FQGNSA. This CDR3 is built from 14 residues. The V and J ends lost 6 bases and 5 bases, in that order; junction bases with no gene match: 9.

The V and J genes are TRBV9 and TRBJ2-2; possible D gene TRBD1, 6 bases. The V and J ends lost 0 bases and 2 bases respectively, with 11 bases between them. CDR1 is SGDLS, CDR2 YYNGEE, per germline. The CDR3 contains 16 residues. This CDR3 is CASSVVAGTNTGELFF. CDR3 in DNA: TGTGCCAGCAGCGTAGTAGCAGGGACAAACACCGGGGAGCTGTTTTTT.

Concerning this clone: The same CDR3 is also encoded by other DNA sequences in this sample. The CDR3 region has the DNA TGTGCCAGCAGCCAAGCAGGGGCGAACACTGAAGCTTTCTTT. Its translation: CASSQAGANTEAFF. This rearrangement joins TRBV3-1 (or the pseudogene TRBV3-2) to TRBJ1-1; maybe TRBD1 (6 bases). This CDR3 spans 14 amino acids. CDR1 is LGHDT, CDR2 YNNKEL, per germline (reference sequence). Trimming cost V 1 base and J 1 base, with 7 bases left between them.